Listed here are 6 T cell receptor beta chains from one sample, sequenced in a study of regulatory T cells in long-lasting Graves disease. Time point of the sample: newly diagnosed GD, antithyroid drugs for less than 3 months. Generation of the TCR library employed RNA extracted from PBMCs. To make TCR beta libraries, researchers used iRepertoire HTBI primers and Arm-PCR of CDR3 regions. TCRdb recomputed calls from the multiplex PCR reads with MiXCR, one row per CDR3 protein. The sample has about 400,000 distinct CDR3 sequences; about 15% are singletons. These data also featured in a second study, about T cells in Graves' hyperthyroidism and ophthalmopathy.

Specimen: peripheral blood mononuclear cells (PBMCs), collected at new diagnosis, from a patient treated with antithyroid drugs. The receptors originated from a woman in her forties with Graves disease.

This clonotype was picked up a small number of times. This chain links TRBV20-1 with TRBJ1-1, with D unresolved. The length of the CDR3 is 14 residues. V lost 3 bases, J lost 1 base, and 12 bases lay in between. Germline V CDR1 and CDR2: DFQATT, SNEGSKA (reference sequence). CDR3 residues: CSASSGEWNTEAFF. CDR3 bases: TGCAGTGCTAGTTCCGGGGAGTGGAACACTGAAGCTTTCTTT.

The chain carries TRBV10-2 and TRBJ2-1; 7 nucleotides match TRBD1. V shed 0 bases and J 10 bases; nucleotides not matched to a gene: 3. The CDR3 totals 13 residues. Germline CDR1 WSHSY, CDR2 SAAADI. CDR3 in amino acids: CASSESRGREQFF. In DNA, the CDR3 is TGCGCCAGCAGTGAGTCGAGGGGGCGCGAGCAGTTCTTC.

CDR3 nucleotides: TGTGCCAGCAGTTACGACAGGGAACAGCCCCAGCATTTT. Translated, it gives CASSYDREQPQHF. This chain joins TRBV6-5 and TRBJ1-5, with 7 bases aligning to TRBD1. CDR3 length equals 13 residues. Germline V gene sequence: CDR1 MNHEY, CDR2 SVGAGI. V dropped 2 bases and J dropped 7; count of bases not matched to a gene: 2.

This clonotype was seen repeatedly, ten times or more. The chain couples TRBV19 to TRBJ1-5; no firm D call. The germline V gene has CDR1 LNHDA and CDR2 SQIVND (reference sequence). This CDR3 is built from 17 residues. Trimming removed 4 bases from V and 9 bases from J, with 25 bases in between. CDR3 residues: CASSTRQAATWGLPQHF. The CDR3 nucleotides are TGTGCCAGTAGTACACGCCAGGCAGCGACGTGGGGTCTGCCCCAGCATTTT.

The chain carries TRBV29-1 and TRBJ1-1; D gene uncertain. The germline V gene encodes CDR1 SQVTM and CDR2 ANQGSEA. This CDR3 comprises 11 residues. V lost 5 bases and J lost 5, with 9 bases in between. CDR3 amino acids: CSVQRGTEAFF. The DNA of the CDR3 is TGCAGCGTTCAACGTGGGACTGAAGCTTTCTTT.

This clonotype was observed a few times. V gene TRBV19 combines with J gene TRBJ1-1; D perhaps matches TRBD1 (5 bases). Trimming removed 7 bases from V and 3 bases from J, with 18 bases in between. CDR1 and CDR2 from the germline V gene are LNHDA and SQIVND (reference sequence). The CDR3 length is 15 residues. CDR3 region: CASTPLVRDYTEAFF. The CDR3 DNA follows: TGTGCCAGTACCCCATTGGTGAGGGACTACACTGAAGCTTTCTTT. Full variable domain (missing parts from reference TRBV19 and TRBJ1-1): DGGITQSPKYLFRKEGQNVTLSCEQNLNHDAMYWYRQDPGQGLRLIYYSQIVNDFQKGDIAEGYSVSREKKESFPLTVTSAQKNPTAFYLCASTPLVRDYTEAFFGQGTRLTVV.